Listed here is a single T cell receptor beta chain. Its antigen is unidentified. The entry originates in a study of shared clonotypes between healthy human individuals. In the original analysis: As immunoSEQ supplied junction-only sequences (without quality scores), filtering differed. Here immunoSEQ multiplex PCR was the method, and the copy in TCRdb shows in-frame clones only, minus some. V and J calls plus clone size are reproduced from that table; the DNA served to infer D and trimming. The sample consists of more than 2,000,000 clones, about 92% of them appearing once. V shed 2 bases and J 0 bases; nucleotides not matched to a gene: 8. This CDR3 has 18 residues. Germline V gene sequence: CDR1 ENHRY, CDR2 SYGVKD. General study findings and limits: Naive subsets, compared against memory subsets, generally had larger estimated richness values. Sharing across four donors was seen in 4% to 5.5% of naive CD4 clonotypes.

The TCR was taken from a man aged 18 to 35 in good health. The specimen was naive CD4+ T cells sorted from blood. Subset described: CD45RA+ positively selected. The V gene is TRBV10-3, the J gene TRBJ2-1; 9 bases map to TRBD2. Here the CDR3 DNA reads TGTGCCATCAGTGAGCTTGGGACTAGCTCCAGCTCCTACAATGAGCAGTTCTTC. Encoded protein: CAISELGTSSSSYNEQFF.